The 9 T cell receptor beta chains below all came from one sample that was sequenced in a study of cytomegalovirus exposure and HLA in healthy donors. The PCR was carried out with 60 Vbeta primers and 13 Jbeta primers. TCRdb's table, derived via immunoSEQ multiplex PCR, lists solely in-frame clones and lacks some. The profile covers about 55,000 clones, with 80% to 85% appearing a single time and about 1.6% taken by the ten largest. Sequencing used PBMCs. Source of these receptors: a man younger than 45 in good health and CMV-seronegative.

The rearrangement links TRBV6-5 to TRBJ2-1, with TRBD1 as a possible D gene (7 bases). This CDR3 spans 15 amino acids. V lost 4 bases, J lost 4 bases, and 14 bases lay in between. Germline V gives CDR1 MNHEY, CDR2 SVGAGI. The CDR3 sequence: CASSSGPGGYNEQFF. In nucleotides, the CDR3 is TGTGCCAGCAGTTCCGGGCCAGGGGGGTACAATGAGCAGTTCTTC.

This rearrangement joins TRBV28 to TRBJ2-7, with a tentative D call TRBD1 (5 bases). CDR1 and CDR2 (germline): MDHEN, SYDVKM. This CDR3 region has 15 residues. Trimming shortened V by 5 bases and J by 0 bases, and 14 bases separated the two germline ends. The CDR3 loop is CASSPQGYSSYEQYF. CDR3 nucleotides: TGTGCCAGCAGTCCGCAGGGTTATAGCTCCTACGAGCAGTACTTC.

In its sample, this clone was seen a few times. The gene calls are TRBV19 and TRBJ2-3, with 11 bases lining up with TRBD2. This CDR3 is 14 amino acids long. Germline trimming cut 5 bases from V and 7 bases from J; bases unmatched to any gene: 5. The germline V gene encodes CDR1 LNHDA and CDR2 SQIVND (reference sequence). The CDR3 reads CASSEGLAGYTQYF. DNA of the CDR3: TGTGCCAGTAGTGAAGGACTAGCGGGCTATACGCAGTATTTT.

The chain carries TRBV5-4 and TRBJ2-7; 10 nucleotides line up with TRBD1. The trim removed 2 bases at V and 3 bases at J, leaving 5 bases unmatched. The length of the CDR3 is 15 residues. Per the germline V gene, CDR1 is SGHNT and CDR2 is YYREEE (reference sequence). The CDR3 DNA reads TGTGCCAGCAGCTTCCGGGACAGGGGACTCTACGAGCAGTACTTC. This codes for CASSFRDRGLYEQYF.

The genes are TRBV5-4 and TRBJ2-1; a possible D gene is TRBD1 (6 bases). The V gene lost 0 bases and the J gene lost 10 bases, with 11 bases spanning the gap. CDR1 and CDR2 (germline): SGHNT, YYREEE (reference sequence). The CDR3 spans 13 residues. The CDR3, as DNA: TGTGCCAGCAGCTTGGTTTCAGGGGACGAGCAGTTCTTC. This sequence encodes CASSLVSGDEQFF.

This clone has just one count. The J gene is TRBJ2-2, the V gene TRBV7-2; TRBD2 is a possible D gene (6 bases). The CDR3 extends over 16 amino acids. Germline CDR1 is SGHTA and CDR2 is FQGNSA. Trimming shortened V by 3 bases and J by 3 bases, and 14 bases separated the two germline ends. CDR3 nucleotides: TGTGCCAGCAGCTTGGGACTGGGGGAGTACACCGGGGAGCTGTTTTTT. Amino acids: CASSLGLGEYTGELFF.

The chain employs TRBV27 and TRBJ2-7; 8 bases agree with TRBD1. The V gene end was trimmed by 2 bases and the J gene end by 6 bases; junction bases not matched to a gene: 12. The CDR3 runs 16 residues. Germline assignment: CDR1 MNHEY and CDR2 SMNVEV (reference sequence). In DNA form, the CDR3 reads TGTGCCAGCAGTTTAAACTACAGGGGGTCCCTGAGCGAGCAGTACTTC. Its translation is CASSLNYRGSLSEQYF.

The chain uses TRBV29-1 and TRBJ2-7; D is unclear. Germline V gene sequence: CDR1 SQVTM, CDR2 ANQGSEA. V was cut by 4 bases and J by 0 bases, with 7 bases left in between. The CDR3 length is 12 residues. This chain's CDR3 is CSVGDNSYEQYF. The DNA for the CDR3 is TGCAGCGTTGGCGACAACTCCTACGAGCAGTACTTC.

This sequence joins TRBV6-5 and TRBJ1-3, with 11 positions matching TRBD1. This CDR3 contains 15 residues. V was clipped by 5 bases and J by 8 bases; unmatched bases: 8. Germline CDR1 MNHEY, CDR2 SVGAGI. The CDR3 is CASSPSGQGADTIYF. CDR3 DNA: TGTGCCAGCAGTCCCTCTGGACAGGGGGCGGACACCATATATTTT.